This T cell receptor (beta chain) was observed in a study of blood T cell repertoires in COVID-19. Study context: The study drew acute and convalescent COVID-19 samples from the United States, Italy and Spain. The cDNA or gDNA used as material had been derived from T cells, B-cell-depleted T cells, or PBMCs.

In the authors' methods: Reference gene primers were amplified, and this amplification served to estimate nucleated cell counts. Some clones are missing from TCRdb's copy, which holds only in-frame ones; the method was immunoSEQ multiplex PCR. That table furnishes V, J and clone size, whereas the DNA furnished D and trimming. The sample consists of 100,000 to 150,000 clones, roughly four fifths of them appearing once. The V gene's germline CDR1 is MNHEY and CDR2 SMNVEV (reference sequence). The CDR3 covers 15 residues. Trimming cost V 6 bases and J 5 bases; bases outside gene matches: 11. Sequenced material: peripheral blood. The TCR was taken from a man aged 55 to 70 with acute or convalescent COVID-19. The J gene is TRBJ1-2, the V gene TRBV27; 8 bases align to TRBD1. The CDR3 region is CASSLRTGSRYGYTF. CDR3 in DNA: TGTGCCAGCAGCCTGAGGACAGGGAGTCGGTATGGCTACACCTTC.